One and the same sample provided the 8 T cell receptor beta chains below, sequenced in a study of T-cell memory formation after mild COVID-19. TCRdb used MiXCR to reprocess the 5' RACE reads, holding one entry per CDR3 protein. The table shows around 410,000 distinct CDR3 sequences, with 20% to 25% occurring only once. The sequenced sample was PBMCs or a T cell subset sorted from them (not recorded which). These receptors came from an adult woman who had mild COVID-19 (a few samples of this study predate the infection). Cell type and time point are not known.

This clonotype was detected a few times. V usage is TRBV6-5 and J usage is TRBJ1-2; 10 positions agree with TRBD1. The CDR3 runs 15 residues. J was trimmed by 4 bases and V by 7 bases; bases with no gene match: 9. Germline V gene lookup returns CDR1 MNHEY and CDR2 SVGAGI. CDR3 protein: CASKLMGQGTYGYTF. The CDR3 DNA reads TGTGCCAGCAAGCTAATGGGACAGGGGACCTATGGCTACACCTTC.

The J gene is TRBJ1-3, the V gene TRBV10-3; 10 bases match TRBD1. Germline CDR1 ENHRY, CDR2 SYGVKD. There are 15 residues in the CDR3. J lost 6 bases, V lost 6 bases, and 8 bases had no gene match. DNA for the CDR3: TGTGCCATCAGAAACGGACAGGGGGACGAAAACACCATATATTTT. Protein product: CAIRNGQGDENTIYF.

This clonotype came up once. This chain uses TRBV11-3 with TRBJ2-1; tentatively, D is TRBD1 or TRBD2 (7 bases each). V dropped 5 bases and J dropped 5 bases, with 16 bases sitting between them. From germline, CDR1 is SGHNT and CDR2 YENEEA. This CDR3 is built from 15 residues. CDR3 DNA sequence: TGTGCCAGCAGCCATCAGGGGGGGCAGAACAATGAGCAGTTCTTC. It yields the protein CASSHQGGQNNEQFF.

J is TRBJ1-1 and V is TRBV19; D is undetermined. Trimming took 3 bases from V and 0 from J, leaving 11 bases between them. The CDR3 extends over 15 amino acids. Germline lookup yields CDR1 LNHDA and CDR2 SQIVND (reference sequence). Here the CDR3 DNA reads TGTGCCAGTAGTATTGACGCGTTTATGAACACTGAAGCTTTCTTT. Translated, it gives CASSIDAFMNTEAFF.

The CDR3 is CASSQKEGDTHTGANVLTF. CDR3 nucleotides: TGTGCCAGCAGCCAAAAAGAGGGGGACACTCACACTGGGGCCAACGTCCTGACTTTC. V is TRBV3-2 and J is TRBJ2-6; no DNA check was done on the table's D call, TRBD1. TRBV3-2 is designated a pseudogene. The CDR3 runs 19 residues.

V usage is TRBV6-6 and J usage is TRBJ2-7, with 10 bases matching TRBD2. The CDR3 has 17 residues. From germline, CDR1 is MNHNY and CDR2 SVGAGI (reference sequence). Trimming took 6 bases from V and 1 from J; bases not matched to a gene: 12. As DNA, the CDR3 is TGTGCCAGCAGACCGACGACCATAGCGGGGGGTTCCTACGAGCAGTACTTC. Its protein product is CASRPTTIAGGSYEQYF.

This clonotype was counted a few times. V usage is TRBV7-6 and J usage is TRBJ2-1; 10 bases agree with TRBD2. The V and J ends lost 5 bases and 4 bases, in that order; junction bases with no gene match: 5. The CDR3 is 15 amino acids. In germline, CDR1 is SGHVS, CDR2 FNYEAQ. CDR3 in DNA: TGTGCCAGCAGCCCTCCTAGCGGGAGTTACAATGAGCAGTTCTTC. Its translation is CASSPPSGSYNEQFF.

This clonotype was counted ten times or more. The chain carries TRBV3-1 and TRBJ1-2; D not resolved. V gave up 2 bases and J gave up 3 bases, with 10 bases separating them. Germline assignment: CDR1 LGHDT and CDR2 YNNKEL (reference sequence). There are 14 residues in the CDR3. CDR3: CASSQSGDYYGYTF. The CDR3 region has the DNA TGTGCCAGCAGCCAATCCGGGGATTACTATGGCTACACCTTC.